This T cell receptor beta chain was retrieved from a study of T cell clonotyping in hematopoietic cell transplantation. CDR3 length equals 12 residues. Germline CDR1 reads SGHDN; CDR2 reads FVKESK. Trimming pared 1 base from V and 5 bases from J, leaving 5 bases between. Assay used: immunoSEQ multiplex PCR; TCRdb lists only in-frame clones, some missing. Of about 5,000 clones listed, more than 25% are singletons. The sample here was peripheral blood mononuclear cells, taken 180 days after allogeneic stem cell transplant. The clonotype originates from a male patient aged 35-50 years who had an allogeneic stem cell transplant from an unrelated donor, so the T cells may come from the graft donor. Some clones in this sample may be carry-over from other donors' samples. This rearrangement joins TRBV14 to TRBJ2-5; D not resolved. The chain's CDR3 is CASSQARETQYF. The CDR3 region has the DNA TGTGCCAGCAGCCAAGCCCGGGAGACCCAGTACTTC.